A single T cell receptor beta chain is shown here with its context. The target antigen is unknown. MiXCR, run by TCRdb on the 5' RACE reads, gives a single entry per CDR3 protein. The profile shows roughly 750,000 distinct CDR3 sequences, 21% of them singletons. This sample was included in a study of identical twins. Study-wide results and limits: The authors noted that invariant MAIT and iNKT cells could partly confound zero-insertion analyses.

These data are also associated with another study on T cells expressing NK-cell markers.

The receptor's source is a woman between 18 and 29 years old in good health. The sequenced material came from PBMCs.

The chain's CDR3 is CASSLVGLQFF. CDR3 nucleotide sequence: TGTGCCAGCAGCTTAGTGGGTCTGCAGTTCTTC. The rearrangement links TRBV7-6 to TRBJ2-1; D uncertain. This CDR3 region has 11 residues. Looked up from germline, CDR1 is SGHVS and CDR2 is FNYEAQ. The ends were cut back, 1 base at V and 12 bases at J, with 7 bases in the middle.